Presented here are 9 T cell receptor beta chains from one specimen sequenced in a study of blood T cell repertoires in COVID-19. Assay used: immunoSEQ multiplex PCR; TCRdb lists only in-frame clones, some missing. The sample comprises about 400,000 clones, over 75% of which are singletons, and roughly 2% rests with the top ten. The sequencing sample was made of PBMCs or T cells enriched from blood (not recorded which). The origin of the receptors is a middle-aged woman with acute COVID-19.

This chain connects TRBV6-5 to TRBJ2-3; D gene uncertain. The CDR3 runs 16 residues. In germline, CDR1 is MNHEY, CDR2 SVGAGI. Trimming took off 2 bases at V and 0 bases at J, with 12 bases between the two ends. The CDR3, as DNA: TGTGCCAGCAGTTACGACGGCGGCACTAGCACAGATACGCAGTATTTT. Protein: CASSYDGGTSTDTQYF.

This chain connects TRBV4-2 to TRBJ2-5; 11 nucleotides line up with TRBD2. Trimming cost V 0 bases and J 5 bases; bases outside gene matches: 17. The germline gives CDR1 LGHNA, CDR2 YNFKEQ. The CDR3 length is 20 residues. This CDR3 reads CASSQDRRGTSGNLGETQYF. In nucleotides, the CDR3 is TGTGCCAGCAGCCAAGACCGGAGGGGGACTAGCGGTAACCTTGGGGAGACCCAGTACTTC.

The chain couples TRBV6-2 or TRBV6-3 to TRBJ2-1, with TRBD2 matching 11 bases. From germline, CDR1 is MNHEY and CDR2 SVGEGT. The CDR3 covers 15 residues. Losses at the gene ends were 6 bases for V and 7 bases for J; bases not matched to a gene: 8. The CDR3 loop reads CASSLAGGPSNEQFF. In nucleotides, the CDR3 is TGTGCCAGCAGCTTAGCGGGGGGGCCTTCGAATGAGCAGTTCTTC.

This sequence joins TRBV11-2 and TRBJ2-1; the match to TRBD1 covers 10 bases. The CDR3 has 16 residues. From germline, CDR1 is SGHAT and CDR2 FQNNGV. Trimming removed 2 bases from V and 6 bases from J; junction bases left unmatched: 7. The CDR3 protein is CASSLNRDRGINEQFF. CDR3 coding DNA: TGTGCCAGCAGCTTAAACCGGGACAGGGGAATCAATGAGCAGTTCTTC.

The V and J genes are TRBV7-2 and TRBJ2-3; a weak D match, TRBD2 (6 bases). The CDR3 has 15 amino acids. With 5 bases removed from V and 4 bases from J, the gap between germline ends came to 16 bases. Germline CDR1 reads SGHTA; CDR2 reads FQGNSA. As DNA, the CDR3 is TGTGCCAGCAGCCGGCGGGGCGCCTTTTCAGATACGCAGTATTTT. This encodes CASSRRGAFSDTQYF.

J is TRBJ2-7 and V is TRBV3-1 (or the pseudogene TRBV3-2), with TRBD1 identical over 10 bases. The germline V gene has CDR1 LGHDT and CDR2 YNNKEL (reference sequence). CDR3 length: 16 residues. J gave up 0 bases and V 3 bases, and 5 bases lay outside the gene matches. This CDR3 is CASSQAGQGISYEQYF. Written as DNA, the CDR3 is TGTGCCAGCAGCCAGGCGGGACAGGGGATCTCCTACGAGCAGTACTTC.

This chain connects TRBV5-1 to TRBJ2-3; no reliable D call. CDR1 SGHRS and CDR2 YFSETQ come from the germline V gene. The CDR3 sequence is 14 residues long. With 1 base removed from V and 6 bases from J, the gap between germline ends came to 12 bases. The CDR3 region is CASSLWQVGDTQYF. CDR3 DNA: TGCGCCAGCAGCTTGTGGCAGGTTGGGGATACGCAGTATTTT.

V usage is TRBV9 and J usage is TRBJ1-3; no clear D gene. The CDR3 has 17 residues. Germline values: CDR1 SGDLS, CDR2 YYNGEE. Deletions cut 0 bases from V and 0 bases from J, with 13 bases between. The CDR3: CASSVVQDGSSGNTIYF. CDR3 DNA: TGTGCCAGCAGCGTAGTGCAGGATGGGAGCTCTGGAAACACCATATATTTT.

The J gene is TRBJ2-1, the V gene TRBV5-8; 13 nucleotides align to TRBD2. The CDR3 contains 19 residues. Germline V lookup: CDR1 SGHTS, CDR2 YDEGEE. V lost 0 bases to trimming and J lost 5 bases; unmatched junction nucleotides: 11. The CDR3 is CASSLDLPGLAGRNNEQFF. The DNA of the CDR3 is TGTGCCAGCAGCTTGGATCTCCCGGGACTAGCGGGGAGAAACAATGAGCAGTTCTTC.